A single sample gave rise to the 32 T cell receptor beta chains below, sequenced in a study of blood T cell repertoires in COVID-19. Data came from immunoSEQ multiplex PCR; TCRdb stores just in-frame clones and leaves some out. This table holds about 89,000 clones, 65% to 85% found once. Sequencing used peripheral blood. All receptors come from a man between 65 and 85 years old with COVID-19, enrolled during active disease.

This clone was seen a single time. The chain is built from TRBV15 and TRBJ1-1; D unclear. The CDR3 is 15 amino acids. Trimming stripped 0 bases from V and 5 bases from J, with 13 bases between. Germline loops: CDR1 LNHNV, CDR2 YYDKDF (reference sequence). The CDR3 bases are TGTGCCACCAGCAGAGATGCGGCTGGGAGGACTGAAGCTTTCTTT. It is translated as CATSRDAAGRTEAFF.

The chain employs TRBV15 and TRBJ1-5, with D hard to call. CDR1 LNHNV and CDR2 YYDKDF come from the germline V gene (reference sequence). V was cut by 5 bases and J by 1 base, with 9 bases left in between. The CDR3 runs 14 residues. Written as DNA, the CDR3 is TGTGCCACCAGCCTAGGGAGAAGCAATCAGCCCCAGCATTTT. Its translation is CATSLGRSNQPQHF. The whole variable domain, remainder taken from reference TRBV15 and TRBJ1-5, is DAMVIQNPRYQVTQFGKPVTLSCSQTLNHNVMYWYQQKSSQAPKLLFHYYDKDFNNEADTPDNFQSRRPNTSFCFLDIRSPGLGDTAMYLCATSLGRSNQPQHFGDGTRLSIL.

The chain links TRBV11-2 to TRBJ1-3, with D possibly matching TRBD1 (6 bases). The germline V gene encodes CDR1 SGHAT and CDR2 FQNNGV. V lost 0 bases and J 7 bases, leaving 16 bases between the germline ends. The CDR3 length is 16 residues. CDR3 loop: CASSLDLGGALNTIYF. CDR3 sequence (DNA): TGTGCCAGCAGCTTAGATCTGGGGGGGGCGTTGAACACCATATATTTT.

The chain is built from TRBV7-9 and TRBJ1-1; D is undetermined. There are 13 residues in the CDR3. Germline lookup yields CDR1 SEHNR and CDR2 FQNEAQ (reference sequence). V shed 4 bases and J shed 8 bases, with 14 bases lying between them. Here the CDR3 DNA reads TGTGCCAGCAGCTCGGGGATTCGGGGAGAAGCTTTCTTT. Protein sequence: CASSSGIRGEAFF.

The V call is TRBV6-6, the J call TRBJ1-1; D is perhaps TRBD1 (5 bases). The CDR3 consists of 13 residues. The germline gives CDR1 MNHNY, CDR2 SVGAGI (reference sequence). V gave up 0 bases and J gave up 5 bases, with 7 bases separating them. This CDR3 reads CASSYSRGTEAFF. CDR3 in DNA: TGTGCCAGCAGTTACTCAAGGGGAACTGAAGCTTTCTTT.

V and J are TRBV4-1 and TRBJ1-2, with 7 bases aligning to TRBD1. Germline CDR1 reads MGHRA; CDR2 reads YSYEKL. The CDR3 has 15 amino acids. The V segment lost 5 bases and the J segment 3 bases; nucleotides outside the gene matches: 9. The CDR3 spells CASSETGTTYYGYTF. The CDR3 nucleotides read TGCGCCAGCAGCGAGACAGGGACCACCTACTATGGCTACACCTTC.

The chain links TRBV7-2 to TRBJ1-6, with TRBD1 matching 9 bases. The CDR3 contains 15 residues. V gave up 5 bases and J gave up 8 bases; unmatched junction bases: 7. Germline-derived CDR1 and CDR2 are SGHTA and FQGNSA. The CDR3 sequence is CASSPQGAEYSPLHF. DNA for the CDR3: TGTGCCAGCAGCCCACAGGGGGCGGAGTATTCACCCCTCCACTTT. The full variable domain, completed using reference TRBV7-2 and TRBJ1-6, is GAGVSQSPSNKVTEKGKDVELRCDPISGHTALYWYRQSLGQGLEFLIYFQGNSAPDKSGLPSDRFSAERTGGSVSTLTIQRTQQEDSAVYLCASSPQGAEYSPLHFGNGTRLTVT.

The rearrangement uses TRBV10-3 and TRBJ2-5; D ambiguous. The CDR3 loop spans 13 amino acids. V lost 2 bases and J lost 3, with 7 bases in between. Germline values: CDR1 ENHRY, CDR2 SYGVKD. The CDR3 bases are TGTGCCATCAGTGAGCTGTCTAAAGAGACCCAGTACTTC. Translation: CAISELSKETQYF.

This clone was detected once. This rearrangement joins TRBV5-1 to TRBJ2-2; TRBD1 agrees at 8 bases. The CDR3 extends over 16 amino acids. Looked up from germline, CDR1 is SGHRS and CDR2 is YFSETQ. With V trimmed by 4 bases and J by 4 bases, 9 bases remained unmatched. The CDR3 sequence is CASSPTTGAGTGELFF. The DNA of the CDR3 is TGCGCCAGCAGCCCGACGACAGGGGCTGGCACCGGGGAGCTGTTTTTT.

The J gene is TRBJ1-6, the V gene TRBV19, with 9 bases identical to TRBD1. Unmatched junction bases numbered 7, after V lost 7 bases and J lost 9 bases. Germline V CDR1 and CDR2: LNHDA, SQIVND (reference sequence). This CDR3 contains 14 residues. The CDR3 loop is CASTPDRGGSPLHF. CDR3 coding DNA: TGTGCCAGTACCCCGGACAGGGGTGGTTCACCCCTCCACTTT.

The genes are TRBV28 and TRBJ2-7, with 9 bases that match TRBD2. The CDR3 contains 14 residues. The trim removed 5 bases at V and 3 bases at J, leaving 5 bases unmatched. The V gene's germline CDR1 is MDHEN and CDR2 SYDVKM. In DNA, the CDR3 is TGTGCCAGCAGTCCGCCGACTAGCGGCTACGAGCAGTACTTC. Amino acid sequence: CASSPPTSGYEQYF.

This clone was detected only a few times. The rearrangement links TRBV4-3 to TRBJ1-6; no clear D gene. This CDR3 is built from 18 residues. Germline CDR1 LGHNA, CDR2 YSLEER. Trimming cost V 1 base and J 0 bases, with 13 bases left between them. The CDR3 nucleotides read TGCGCCAGCAGCCAAGTACGACGGGAAAGCTCCTATAATTCACCCCTCCACTTT. The encoded protein is CASSQVRRESSYNSPLHF.

This rearrangement joins TRBV6-6 to TRBJ2-7, with no clear D. The length of the CDR3 is 14 residues. Germline CDR1 MNHNY, CDR2 SVGAGI (reference sequence). Deletions cut 2 bases from V and 2 bases from J, with 10 bases between. The CDR3 sequence: CASSYLGPPYEQYF. In nucleotides, the CDR3 is TGTGCCAGCAGTTACCTCGGTCCTCCCTACGAGCAGTACTTC.

V usage is TRBV5-5 and J usage is TRBJ1-2; D may be TRBD1 (5 bases). Trimming stripped 0 bases from V and 2 bases from J, with 14 bases between. The germline V gene has CDR1 SGHKS and CDR2 YYEKEE (reference sequence). This CDR3 comprises 16 residues. For the CDR3, the DNA is TGTGCCAGCAGCTTGGCCCCGGGACTATACAACTATGGCTACACCTTC. Amino acid sequence: CASSLAPGLYNYGYTF.

The chain joins TRBV5-1 to TRBJ2-7, with D possibly matching TRBD1 (6 bases). Per germline, CDR1 SGHRS and CDR2 YFSETQ. V was clipped by 5 bases and J by 7 bases, with 19 bases between them. The CDR3 loop spans 14 amino acids. The CDR3 DNA reads TGCGCCAGCAGTTCCGGGACAACTACGCGGGAGCAGTACTTC. Translation gives CASSSGTTTREQYF.

The rearrangement joins TRBV28 to TRBJ1-3; 8 bases line up with TRBD1. V trimming: 5 bases; J trimming: 0 bases; junction bases outside the gene matches: 6. The CDR3 consists of 16 residues. Looked up from germline, CDR1 is MDHEN and CDR2 is SYDVKM. The CDR3 region has the DNA TGTGCCAGCAGTGGGGACAGGCTAGACTCTGGAAACACCATATATTTT. It translates to CASSGDRLDSGNTIYF.

J is TRBJ2-7 and V is TRBV5-6; 10 bases match TRBD2. After removal of 1 base from V and 4 bases from J, the junction contained 8 bases not matched to a gene. The CDR3 is made up of 16 amino acids. CDR1 is SGHDT, CDR2 YYEEEE, per germline. The CDR3 sequence: CASSLSGRASRYEQYF. CDR3 nucleotides: TGTGCCAGCAGCTTGAGCGGGAGGGCCAGTCGGTACGAGCAGTACTTC.

This clone was recorded only once. This chain connects TRBV5-4 to TRBJ2-3; 7 bases agree with TRBD1. Germline values: CDR1 SGHNT, CDR2 YYREEE (reference sequence). The CDR3 is made up of 16 amino acids. J was trimmed by 3 bases and V by 4 bases; bases with no gene match: 11. CDR3 residues: CASSLRSTGATDTQYF. The CDR3 DNA sequence: TGTGCCAGCAGCCTCCGCTCTACAGGGGCGACAGATACGCAGTATTTT.

The rearrangement uses TRBV11-3 and TRBJ1-1; possibly TRBD1 for D (5 bases). CDR1 is SGHNT and CDR2 is YENEEA in the germline V gene. There are 15 residues in the CDR3. Trimming shortened V by 2 bases and J by 1 base, and 11 bases separated the two germline ends. CDR3 coding DNA: TGTGCCAGCAGCTTATGGGGGGAGGCGAACACTGAAGCTTTCTTT. Translating gives CASSLWGEANTEAFF.

Remarks on this clone: The junction does not match germline at one end; this may be a read error. The chain recombines TRBV7-7 with TRBJ1-2, with 10 bases identical to TRBD1. This CDR3 region has 14 residues. Per the germline V gene, CDR1 is SSHAT and CDR2 is FNYEAQ (reference sequence). The chain's CDR3 is CASSSGTGVYGYTF. For the CDR3, the DNA is TGTGCTAGCAGCTCCGGGACAGGGGTTTATGGCTACACCTTC.

This clone was counted between two and nine times. Germline and junction disagree at one end, which may indicate a read error. The chain has TRBV29-1 and TRBJ1-2; D gene ambiguous. Germline V gives CDR1 SQVTM, CDR2 ANQGSEA. The CDR3 has 11 amino acids. CDR3 bases: TGCAGCGTCGAAGACGAGTATGGCTACACCTTC. This encodes CSVEDEYGYTF.

The chain joins TRBV15 to TRBJ2-7; possible D gene TRBD2, 5 bases. The germline V and J ends were trimmed by 1 base and 7 bases, with 17 bases remaining between them. The CDR3 is 15 residues long. CDR1 is LNHNV, CDR2 YYDKDF, per germline (reference sequence). The CDR3 protein is CATSRVVTSFDEQYF. CDR3 DNA: TGTGCCACCAGCAGAGTTGTTACTAGTTTCGATGAGCAGTACTTC.

J is TRBJ2-1 and V is TRBV18; 9 bases agree with TRBD2. The CDR3 sequence is 16 residues long. Unmatched junction bases numbered 7, after V lost 2 bases and J lost 5 bases. Looked up from germline, CDR1 is KGHSH and CDR2 is LQKENI. The DNA for the CDR3 is TGTGCCAGCTCACCAGGTGGGCGCGGGAGGGACAATGAGCAGTTCTTC. This sequence encodes CASSPGGRGRDNEQFF. Filled out from reference TRBV18 and TRBJ2-1, the complete variable domain reads NAGVMQNPRHLVRRRGQEARLRCSPMKGHSHVYWYRQLPEEGLKFMVYLQKENIIDESGMPKERFSAEFPKEGPSILRIQQVVRGDSAAYFCASSPGGRGRDNEQFFGPGTRLTVL.

This rearrangement joins TRBV27 to TRBJ1-1; 7 bases fit TRBD1. CDR3 size: 15 residues. With V trimmed by 5 bases and J by 0 bases, 6 bases remained unmatched. The germline CDR1 and CDR2 sequences are MNHEY and SMNVEV (reference sequence). The CDR3 bases are TGTGCCAGCAGTGTCCAGGGGGTAGTGAACACTGAAGCTTTCTTT. The encoded protein is CASSVQGVVNTEAFF.

This clone was picked up one time. This may arise from a read error, as a much more abundant clone is one base away. The chain has TRBV4-2 and TRBJ2-5; 10 bases are shared with TRBD2. In germline, CDR1 is LGHNA, CDR2 YNFKEQ. The V gene end was trimmed by 3 bases and the J gene end by 0 bases; junction bases not matched to a gene: 1. This CDR3 contains 15 residues. The DNA for the CDR3 is TGTGCCAGCAGCCAGGGGACTAGCGACCAAGAGACCCAGTACTTC. It encodes CASSQGTSDQETQYF.

The chain combines TRBV15 with TRBJ1-5, with D possibly matching TRBD1 (6 bases). CDR1 is LNHNV and CDR2 is YYDKDF in the germline V gene (reference sequence). The length of the CDR3 is 14 residues. With 9 bases removed from V and 1 base from J, the gap between germline ends came to 13 bases. CDR3 DNA: TGTGCCACGGCGGCGGGGGCGAGCAATCAGCCCCAGCATTTT. It encodes CATAAGASNQPQHF.

Only a few counts were recorded for this clone. The V gene is TRBV5-1, the J gene TRBJ1-5; unclear D gene. CDR1 SGHRS and CDR2 YFSETQ come from the germline V gene. The CDR3 contains 15 residues. Trimming pared 0 bases from V and 4 bases from J, leaving 11 bases between. The CDR3 loop reads CASSLGGGANQPQHF. CDR3 coding DNA: TGCGCCAGCAGCTTGGGGGGAGGCGCAAATCAGCCCCAGCATTTT.

J is TRBJ1-2 and V is TRBV19; weak D call: TRBD1 (6 bases). Deletions cut 9 bases from V and 5 bases from J, with 16 bases between. The CDR3 loop spans 13 amino acids. CDR1 is LNHDA and CDR2 is SQIVND in the germline V gene (reference sequence). In nucleotides, the CDR3 is TGTGCCAGCACCTCCGACAGGAGGTATGGCTACACCTTC. It codes for CASTSDRRYGYTF.

This CDR3 reads CASSQLLNNSPLHF. The CDR3, as DNA: TGCGCCAGCAGCCAACTCCTAAACAATTCACCCCTCCACTTT. This sequence joins TRBV4-3 and TRBJ1-6, with no clear D. The CDR3 is 14 residues long. The ends were cut back, 2 bases at V and 7 bases at J, with 9 bases in the middle. Germline CDR1 reads LGHNA; CDR2 reads YSLEER.

The DNA for the CDR3 is TGTGCCAGCAGTCGGCAGGGGGATCAGCCCCAGCATTTT. Encoded protein: CASSRQGDQPQHF. This chain joins TRBV6-2 or TRBV6-3 and TRBJ1-5, with 7 bases matching TRBD1. The ends lost 5 bases at V and 5 bases at J; junction bases unmatched: 3. This CDR3 has 13 amino acids. Looked up from germline, CDR1 is MNHEY and CDR2 is SVGEGT.

The chain links TRBV19 to TRBJ1-2, with 7 bases fitting TRBD1. CDR1 and CDR2 (germline): LNHDA, SQIVND (reference sequence). V was pared by 6 bases and J by 0 bases, with 10 bases of the junction left unmatched. This CDR3 has 16 amino acids. The CDR3 region has the DNA TGTGCCAGTAGCCCTGAAACAGGGGAAGCTAACTATGGCTACACCTTC. It translates to CASSPETGEANYGYTF.

The rearrangement uses TRBV10-2 and TRBJ2-7; 12 bases map to TRBD2. Germline lookup yields CDR1 WSHSY and CDR2 SAAADI. The CDR3 has 15 amino acids. V lost 6 bases, J lost 2 bases, and 5 bases stayed unmatched. CDR3 nucleotides: TGCGCCAGCAGACATCTAGCGGGAGGGCCCTACGAGCAGTACTTC. This codes for CASRHLAGGPYEQYF.